The clone carrying this T cell receptor (beta chain) was seen ten or more times. This record belongs to a study of metastatic and nonmetastatic thyroid tumors. Original analysis: Clinicopathological groups of papillary thyroid cancer showed CDR3 differences that were used to build a distant-metastasis classifier. MiXCR was used by TCRdb to re-call the PCR reads. It is TCRdb's table, rather than the study itself, that gives the V and J calls and clone size. Here the sample spans approximately 41,000 clones, 24% being singletons. All patients reached thyroid surgery having received no treatment beforehand. Germline CDR1 and CDR2: KGHSH and LQKENI. The CDR3 sequence is 13 residues long. With 4 bases removed from V and 6 bases from J, the gap between germline ends came to 13 bases.

This TCR derives from a female donor with papillary thyroid cancer or a benign thyroid nodule (not recorded which). Some clones in this sample may be carry-over from other donors' samples. This chain connects TRBV18 to TRBJ2-7; D is tentatively TRBD1 or TRBD2 (5 bases each). Sequencing was performed on tumor tissue. CDR3 bases: TGTGCCAGCTCACTCCGGGACCAAAGCGAGCAGTACTTC. Encoded protein: CASSLRDQSEQYF.